These T cell receptor beta chains were read from a single sample in a study of T-cell reconstitution after alpha-beta-depleted transplantation in children. TCRdb used MiXCR to reprocess the PCR reads, holding one entry per CDR3 protein. The sample lists 700,000 to 950,000 distinct CDR3 sequences; about 16% were seen once. Sequenced here: PBMCs, mostly from graft donor cells, sampled 360 days after TCRalphabeta/CD19-depleted stem cell transplant. These receptors were taken from a male patient between 5 and 17 years old who had a stem cell transplant for acute lymphoblastic leukemia, so the T cells may come from the graft donor. Both conserved end residues are part of each CDR3. Each record gives: V gene, D gene, J gene, clone size, CDR3 DNA, CDR3 protein. D genes are given only for firm matches. Size is stated for part of the rows, as once, few or many counts, or as a class when the clone is expanded.

>TRBV11-2|.|TRBJ1-4|.
TGTGCCAGCAGCTCGGCAGGACTAAATGAAAAACTGTTTTTT
CASSSAGLNEKLFF
>TRBV5-1|.|TRBJ1-3|.
TGCGCCAGCAGCTTTACCTCAGGGGTCTCTGGAAACACCATATATTTT
CASSFTSGVSGNTIYF
>TRBV29-1|TRBD1|TRBJ1-1|once
TGCAGCGTCGTTTGGACAGGAGCTTTCTTT
CSVVWTGAFF
>TRBV12-3/TRBV12-4|TRBD2|TRBJ2-7|.
TGTGCCAGCAGTCTCCGGGATAGCGGGAGCTACGAGCAGTACTTC
CASSLRDSGSYEQYF
>TRBV10-1|TRBD2|TRBJ2-3|few
TGCGCCAGCTCGTTAGCGGGAGATCGTGCAGATACGCAGTATTTT
CASSLAGDRADTQYF
>TRBV6-1|.|TRBJ2-1|few
TGTGCCAGCAGTGGCTTTGGGGAAGTAGGGTACAATGAGCAGTTCTTC
CASSGFGEVGYNEQFF
>TRBV10-3|.|TRBJ2-5|.
TGTGCCATCCGCTCCGGCGGTAAAGAGACCCAGTACTTC
CAIRSGGKETQYF
>TRBV27|TRBD1|TRBJ1-6|.
TGTGCCAGCCAACTGGGACAGCCAAATTCACCCCTCCACTTT
CASQLGQPNSPLHF
>TRBV7-9|.|TRBJ1-2|few
TGTGCCAGCAGCGTGGGGAAAAAGGACTATGGCTACACCTTC
CASSVGKKDYGYTF
>TRBV5-1|TRBD1|TRBJ2-4|many
TGCGCCAGCAGCCCCTCTAGGACAGGCCTAGCCAAAAACATTCAGTACTTC
CASSPSRTGLAKNIQYF
>TRBV29-1|.|TRBJ2-2|.
TGCAGCGTTGAAGGGGACTTACGCACCGGGGAGCTGTTTTTT
CSVEGDLRTGELFF
>TRBV10-3|.|TRBJ2-1|many
TGTGCCATCAGTGAGTACAGCGTCCGACAACACAATGAGCAGTTCTTC
CAISEYSVRQHNEQFF
>TRBV15|.|TRBJ2-3|few
TGTGCCACCAGCGGAACTAGTGCCACCCGCCGGAGCACAGATACGCAGTATTTT
CATSGTSATRRSTDTQYF
>TRBV7-8|TRBD2|TRBJ2-7|few
TGTGCCAGCAGCCGCCTTGGCACTAGCGGGACCTACGAGCAGTACTTC
CASSRLGTSGTYEQYF
>TRBV4-1|.|TRBJ2-1|many
TGCGCCAGCAGCCGCTCTATGATCGGAAGCTCCTACAATGAGCAGTTCTTC
CASSRSMIGSSYNEQFF
>TRBV7-3|.|TRBJ2-3|.
TGTGCCAGCAGCTTTCCCCCCGGGACTGGGGACACAGATACGCAGTATTTT
CASSFPPGTGDTDTQYF